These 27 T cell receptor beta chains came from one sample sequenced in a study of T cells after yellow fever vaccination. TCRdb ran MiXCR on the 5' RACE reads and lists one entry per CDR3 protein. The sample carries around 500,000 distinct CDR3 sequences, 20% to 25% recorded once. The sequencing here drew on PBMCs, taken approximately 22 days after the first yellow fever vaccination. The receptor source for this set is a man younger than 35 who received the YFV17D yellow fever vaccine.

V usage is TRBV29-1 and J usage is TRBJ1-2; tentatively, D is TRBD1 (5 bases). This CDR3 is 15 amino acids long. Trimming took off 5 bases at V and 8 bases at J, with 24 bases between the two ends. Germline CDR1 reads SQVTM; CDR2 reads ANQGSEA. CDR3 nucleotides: TGCAGCGTTTGGGGCCTTATCGCCAGGTCGTTCGGCTACACCTTC. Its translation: CSVWGLIARSFGYTF.

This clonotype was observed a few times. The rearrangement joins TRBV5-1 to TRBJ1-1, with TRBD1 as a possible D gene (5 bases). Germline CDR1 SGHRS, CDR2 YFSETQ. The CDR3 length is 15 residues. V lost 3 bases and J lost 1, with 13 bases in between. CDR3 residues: CASSYGHEGNTEAFF. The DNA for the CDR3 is TGCGCCAGCAGCTATGGACACGAAGGGAACACTGAAGCTTTCTTT. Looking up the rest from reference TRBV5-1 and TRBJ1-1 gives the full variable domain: KAGVTQTPRYLIKTRGQQVTLSCSPISGHRSVSWYQQTPGQGLQFLFEYFSETQRNKGNFPGRFSGRQFSNSRSEMNVSTLELGDSALYLCASSYGHEGNTEAFFGQGTRLTVV.

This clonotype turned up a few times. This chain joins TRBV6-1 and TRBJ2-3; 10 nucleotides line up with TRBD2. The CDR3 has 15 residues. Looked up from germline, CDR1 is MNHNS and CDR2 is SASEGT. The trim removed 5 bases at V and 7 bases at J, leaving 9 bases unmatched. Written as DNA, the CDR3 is TGTGCCAGCAGTCTATCCAGCGGGGGGGCGAATACGCAGTATTTT. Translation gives CASSLSSGGANTQYF.

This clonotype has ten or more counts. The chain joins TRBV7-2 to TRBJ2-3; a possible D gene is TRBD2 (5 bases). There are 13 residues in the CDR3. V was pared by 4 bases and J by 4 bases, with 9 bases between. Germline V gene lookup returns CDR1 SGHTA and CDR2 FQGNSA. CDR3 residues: CASSSVGADTQYF. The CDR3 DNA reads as TGTGCCAGCAGCTCGGTGGGAGCAGATACGCAGTATTTT.

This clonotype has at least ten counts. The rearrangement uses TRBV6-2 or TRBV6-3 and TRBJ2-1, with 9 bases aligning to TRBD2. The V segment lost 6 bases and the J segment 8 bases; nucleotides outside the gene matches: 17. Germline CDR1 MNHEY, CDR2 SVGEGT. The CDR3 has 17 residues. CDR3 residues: CASSHPTLAGGPHEQFF. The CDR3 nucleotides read TGTGCCAGCAGCCACCCTACCCTGGCGGGGGGGCCCCATGAGCAGTTCTTC.

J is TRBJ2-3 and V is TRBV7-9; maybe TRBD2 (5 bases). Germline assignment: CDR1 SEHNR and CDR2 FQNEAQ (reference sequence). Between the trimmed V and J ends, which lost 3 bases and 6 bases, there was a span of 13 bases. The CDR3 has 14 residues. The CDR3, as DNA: TGTGCCAGCAGCTTGACTCAGTCGGGGGATACGCAGTATTTT. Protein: CASSLTQSGDTQYF.

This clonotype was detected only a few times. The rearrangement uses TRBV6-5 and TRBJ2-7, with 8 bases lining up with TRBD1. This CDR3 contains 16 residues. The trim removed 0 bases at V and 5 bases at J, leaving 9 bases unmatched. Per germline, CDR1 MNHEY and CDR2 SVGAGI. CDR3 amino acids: CASSYSSLDRVDEQYF. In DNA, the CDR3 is TGTGCCAGCAGTTACTCGAGTCTGGACAGGGTCGACGAGCAGTACTTC.

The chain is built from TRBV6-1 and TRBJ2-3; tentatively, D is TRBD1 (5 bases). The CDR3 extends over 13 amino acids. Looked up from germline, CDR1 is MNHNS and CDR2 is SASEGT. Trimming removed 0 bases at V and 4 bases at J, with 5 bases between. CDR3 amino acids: CASSEAGPDTQYF. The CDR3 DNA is TGTGCCAGCAGTGAAGCGGGGCCAGATACGCAGTATTTT.

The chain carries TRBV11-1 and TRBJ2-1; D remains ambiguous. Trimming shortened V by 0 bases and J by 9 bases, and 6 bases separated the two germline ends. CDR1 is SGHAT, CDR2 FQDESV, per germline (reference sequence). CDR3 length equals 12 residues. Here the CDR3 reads CASSLARREQFF. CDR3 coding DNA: TGTGCCAGCAGCTTAGCTCGGCGTGAGCAGTTCTTC.

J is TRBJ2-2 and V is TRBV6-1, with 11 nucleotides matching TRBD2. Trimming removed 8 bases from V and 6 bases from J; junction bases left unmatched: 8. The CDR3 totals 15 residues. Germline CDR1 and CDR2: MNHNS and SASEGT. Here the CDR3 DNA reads TGTGCCAGCGCTTCACGACTAGCGGGGCCCGGGGAGCTGTTTTTT. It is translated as CASASRLAGPGELFF.

The CDR3 DNA sequence: TGTGCCAGCAGCTCCGGGACAAATCAGAACACTGAAGCTTTCTTT. Its translation is CASSSGTNQNTEAFF. The chain uses TRBV5-6 and TRBJ1-1, with D possibly matching TRBD1 (6 bases). The V end lost 3 bases, the J end lost 1 base, and 13 bases lay between the germline ends. There are 15 residues in the CDR3. In germline, CDR1 is SGHDT, CDR2 YYEEEE.

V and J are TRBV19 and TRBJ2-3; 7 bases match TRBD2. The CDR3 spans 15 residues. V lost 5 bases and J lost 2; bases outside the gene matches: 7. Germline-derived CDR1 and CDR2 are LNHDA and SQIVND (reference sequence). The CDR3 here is CASSSGLKNTDTQYF. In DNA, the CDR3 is TGTGCCAGTAGTTCGGGACTAAAGAACACAGATACGCAGTATTTT.

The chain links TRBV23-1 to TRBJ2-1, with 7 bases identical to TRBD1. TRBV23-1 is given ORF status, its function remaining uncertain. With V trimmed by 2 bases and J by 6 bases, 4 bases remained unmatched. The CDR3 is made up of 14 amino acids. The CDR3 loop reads CASSQKGASNEQFF. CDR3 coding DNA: TGCGCCAGCAGTCAAAAGGGGGCTAGCAATGAGCAGTTCTTC.

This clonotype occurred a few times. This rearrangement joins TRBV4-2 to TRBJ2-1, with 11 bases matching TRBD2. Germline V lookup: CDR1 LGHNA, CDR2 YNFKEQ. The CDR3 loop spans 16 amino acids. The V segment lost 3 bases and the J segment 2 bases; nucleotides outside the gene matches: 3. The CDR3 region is CASSHQLAGAYNEQFF. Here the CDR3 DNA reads TGTGCCAGCAGCCACCAACTAGCGGGGGCCTACAATGAGCAGTTCTTC.

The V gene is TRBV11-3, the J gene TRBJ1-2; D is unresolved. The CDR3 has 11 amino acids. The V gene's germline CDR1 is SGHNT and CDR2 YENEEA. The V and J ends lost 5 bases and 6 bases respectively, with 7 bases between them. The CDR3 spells CASSPDHGYTF. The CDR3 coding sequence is TGTGCCAGCAGCCCCGACCATGGCTACACCTTC.

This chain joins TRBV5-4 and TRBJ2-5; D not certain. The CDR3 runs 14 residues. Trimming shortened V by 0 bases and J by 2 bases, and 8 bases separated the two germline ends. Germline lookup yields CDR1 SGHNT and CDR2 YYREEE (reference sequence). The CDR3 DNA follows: TGTGCCAGCAGCTTGGTAAATTCTCAAGAGACCCAGTACTTC. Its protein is CASSLVNSQETQYF.

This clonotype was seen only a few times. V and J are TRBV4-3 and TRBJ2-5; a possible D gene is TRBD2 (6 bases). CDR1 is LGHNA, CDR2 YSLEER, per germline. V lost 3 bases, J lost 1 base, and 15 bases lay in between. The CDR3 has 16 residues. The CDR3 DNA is TGCGCCAGCAGCCAGGTTCGGGGGACCCTCCAAGAGACCCAGTACTTC. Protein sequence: CASSQVRGTLQETQYF.

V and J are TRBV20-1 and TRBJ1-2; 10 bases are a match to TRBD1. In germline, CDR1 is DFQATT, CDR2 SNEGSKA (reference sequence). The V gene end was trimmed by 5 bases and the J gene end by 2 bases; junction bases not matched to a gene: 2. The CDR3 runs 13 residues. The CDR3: CSARDRGNYGYTF. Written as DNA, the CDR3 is TGCAGTGCTCGGGACAGGGGAAACTATGGCTACACCTTC.

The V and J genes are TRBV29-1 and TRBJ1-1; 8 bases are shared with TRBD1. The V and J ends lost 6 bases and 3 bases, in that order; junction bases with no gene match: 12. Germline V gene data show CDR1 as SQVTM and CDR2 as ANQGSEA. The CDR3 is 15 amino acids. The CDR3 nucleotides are TGCAGCGTGGACCGGACAGGGTGGAGGGACACTGAAGCTTTCTTT. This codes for CSVDRTGWRDTEAFF.

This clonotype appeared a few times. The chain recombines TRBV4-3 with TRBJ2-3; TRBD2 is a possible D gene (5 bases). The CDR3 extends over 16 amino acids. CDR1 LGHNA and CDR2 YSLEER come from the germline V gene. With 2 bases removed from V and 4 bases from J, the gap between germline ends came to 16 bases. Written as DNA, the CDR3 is TGCGCCAGCAGCCAACAGCCTAGCCCAGTCCCAGATACGCAGTATTTT. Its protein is CASSQQPSPVPDTQYF.

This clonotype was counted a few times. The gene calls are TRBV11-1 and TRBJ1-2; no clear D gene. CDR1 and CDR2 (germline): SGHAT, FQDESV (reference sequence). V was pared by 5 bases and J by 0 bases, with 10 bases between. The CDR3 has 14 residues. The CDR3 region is CASSRDTSNYGYTF. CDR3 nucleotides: TGTGCCAGCAGCAGAGACACCTCTAACTATGGCTACACCTTC.

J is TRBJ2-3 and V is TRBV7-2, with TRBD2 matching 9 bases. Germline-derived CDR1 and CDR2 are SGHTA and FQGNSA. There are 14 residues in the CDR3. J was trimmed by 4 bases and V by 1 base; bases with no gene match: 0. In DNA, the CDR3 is TGTGCCAGCAGCTTAGTAGCGGGGGCAGATACGCAGTATTTT. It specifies CASSLVAGADTQYF.

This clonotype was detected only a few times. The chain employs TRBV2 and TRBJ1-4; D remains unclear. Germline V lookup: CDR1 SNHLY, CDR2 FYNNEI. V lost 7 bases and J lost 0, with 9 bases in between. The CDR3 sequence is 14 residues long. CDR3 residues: CASNQVATNEKLFF. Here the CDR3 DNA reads TGTGCCAGCAACCAAGTTGCAACTAATGAAAAACTGTTTTTT.

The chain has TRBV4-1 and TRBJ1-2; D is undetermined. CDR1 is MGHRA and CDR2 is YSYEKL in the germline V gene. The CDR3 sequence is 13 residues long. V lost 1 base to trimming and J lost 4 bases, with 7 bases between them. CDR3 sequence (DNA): TGCGCCAGCAGCCAAGCACAAGTCTATGGCTACACCTTC. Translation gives CASSQAQVYGYTF.

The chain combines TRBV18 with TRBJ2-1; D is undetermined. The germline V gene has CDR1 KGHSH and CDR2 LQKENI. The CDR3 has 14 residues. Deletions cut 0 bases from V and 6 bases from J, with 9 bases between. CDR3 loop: CASSPPDGSNEQFF. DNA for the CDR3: TGTGCCAGCTCACCACCGGACGGATCCAATGAGCAGTTCTTC.

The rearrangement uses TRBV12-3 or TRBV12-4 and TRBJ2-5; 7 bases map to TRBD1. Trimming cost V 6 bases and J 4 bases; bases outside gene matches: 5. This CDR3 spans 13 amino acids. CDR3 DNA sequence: TGTGCCAGCAGCTACAGGGGACGAGAGACCCAGTACTTC. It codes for CASSYRGRETQYF.

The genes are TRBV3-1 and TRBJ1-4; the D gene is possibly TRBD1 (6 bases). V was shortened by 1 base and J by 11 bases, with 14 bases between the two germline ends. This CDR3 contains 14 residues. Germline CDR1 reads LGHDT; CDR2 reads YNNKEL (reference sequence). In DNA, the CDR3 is TGTGCCAGCAGCCAAGGGTCAGGGGAAGGGAAACTGTTTTTT. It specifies CASSQGSGEGKLFF. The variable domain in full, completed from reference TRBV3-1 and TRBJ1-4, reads DTAVSQTPKYLVTQMGNDKSIKCEQNLGHDTMYWYKQDSKKFLKIMFSYNNKELIINETVPNRFSPKSPDKAHLNLHINSLELGDSAVYFCASSQGSGEGKLFFGSGTQLSVL.